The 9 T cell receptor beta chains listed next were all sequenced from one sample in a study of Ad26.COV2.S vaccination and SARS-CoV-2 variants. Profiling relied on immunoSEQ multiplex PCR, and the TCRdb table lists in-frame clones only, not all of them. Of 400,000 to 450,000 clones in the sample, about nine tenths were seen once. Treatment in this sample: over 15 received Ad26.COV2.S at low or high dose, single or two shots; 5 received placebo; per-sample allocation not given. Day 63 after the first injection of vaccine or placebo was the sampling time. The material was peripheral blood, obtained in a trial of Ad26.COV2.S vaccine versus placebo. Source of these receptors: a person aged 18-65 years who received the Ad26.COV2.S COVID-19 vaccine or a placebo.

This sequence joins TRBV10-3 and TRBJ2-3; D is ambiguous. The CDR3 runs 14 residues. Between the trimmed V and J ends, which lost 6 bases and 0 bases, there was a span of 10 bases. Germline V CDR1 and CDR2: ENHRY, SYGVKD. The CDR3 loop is CAISEDRSTDTQYF. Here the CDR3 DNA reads TGTGCCATCAGCGAGGATCGGAGCACAGATACGCAGTATTTT.

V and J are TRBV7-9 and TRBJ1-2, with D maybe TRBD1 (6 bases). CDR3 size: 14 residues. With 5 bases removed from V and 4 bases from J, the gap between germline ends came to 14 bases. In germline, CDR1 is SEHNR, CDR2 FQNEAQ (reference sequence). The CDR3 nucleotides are TGTGCCAGCAGCCCCTGGGGGCTTCGCTATGGCTACACCTTC. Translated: CASSPWGLRYGYTF.

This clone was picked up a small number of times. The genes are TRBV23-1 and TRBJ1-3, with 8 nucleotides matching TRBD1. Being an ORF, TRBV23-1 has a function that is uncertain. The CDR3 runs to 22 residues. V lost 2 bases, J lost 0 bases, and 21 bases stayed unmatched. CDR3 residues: CASSQPPWDRLPTPGSGNTIYF. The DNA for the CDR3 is TGCGCCAGCAGTCAACCTCCCTGGGACAGGCTGCCCACTCCAGGCTCTGGAAACACCATATATTTT.

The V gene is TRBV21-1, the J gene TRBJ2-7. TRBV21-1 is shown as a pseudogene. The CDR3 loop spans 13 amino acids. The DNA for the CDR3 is TGTGCCAGCAGCAAAGGGATAACCTACGAGCAGTACTTC. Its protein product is CASSKGITYEQYF.

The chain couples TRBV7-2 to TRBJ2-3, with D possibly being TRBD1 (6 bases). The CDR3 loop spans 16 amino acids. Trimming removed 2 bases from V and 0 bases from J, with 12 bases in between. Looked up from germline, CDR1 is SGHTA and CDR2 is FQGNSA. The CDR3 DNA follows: TGTGCCAGCAGCTTAAGGGGCAGGGGAAGCACAGATACGCAGTATTTT. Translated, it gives CASSLRGRGSTDTQYF.

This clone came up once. In DNA, the CDR3 is TGCGCCAGCAGCCAATCCGGGGCCCACTATGGCTACACCTTC. Translation gives CASSQSGAHYGYTF. The chain links TRBV4-3 to TRBJ1-2, with a possible D match to TRBD1 (5 bases). V was trimmed by 2 bases and J by 3 bases, leaving 10 bases between them. Germline V gene data show CDR1 as LGHNA and CDR2 as YSLEER. This CDR3 is built from 14 residues.

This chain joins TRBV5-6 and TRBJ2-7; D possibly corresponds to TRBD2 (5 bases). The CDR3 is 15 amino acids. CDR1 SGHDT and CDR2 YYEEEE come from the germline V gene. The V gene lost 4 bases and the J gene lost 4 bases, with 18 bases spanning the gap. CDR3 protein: CASSPGIPVSYEQYF. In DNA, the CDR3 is TGTGCCAGCAGCCCCGGGATACCCGTTTCATACGAGCAGTACTTC.

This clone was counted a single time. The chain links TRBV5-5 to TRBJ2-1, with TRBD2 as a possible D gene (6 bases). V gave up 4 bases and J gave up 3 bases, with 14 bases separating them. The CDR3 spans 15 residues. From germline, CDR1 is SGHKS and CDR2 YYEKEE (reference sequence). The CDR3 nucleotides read TGTGCCAGCAGCCCTACCAGCGGGTTCTACAATGAGCAGTTCTTC. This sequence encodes CASSPTSGFYNEQFF.

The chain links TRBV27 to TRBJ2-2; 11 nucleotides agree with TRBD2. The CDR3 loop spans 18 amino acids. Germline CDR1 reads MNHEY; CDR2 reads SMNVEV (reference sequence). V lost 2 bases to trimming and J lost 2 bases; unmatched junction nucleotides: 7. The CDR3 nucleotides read TGTGCCAGCAGTTTAAGGGGAGGACTAGCGGGTAACACCGGGGAGCTGTTTTTT. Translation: CASSLRGGLAGNTGELFF.